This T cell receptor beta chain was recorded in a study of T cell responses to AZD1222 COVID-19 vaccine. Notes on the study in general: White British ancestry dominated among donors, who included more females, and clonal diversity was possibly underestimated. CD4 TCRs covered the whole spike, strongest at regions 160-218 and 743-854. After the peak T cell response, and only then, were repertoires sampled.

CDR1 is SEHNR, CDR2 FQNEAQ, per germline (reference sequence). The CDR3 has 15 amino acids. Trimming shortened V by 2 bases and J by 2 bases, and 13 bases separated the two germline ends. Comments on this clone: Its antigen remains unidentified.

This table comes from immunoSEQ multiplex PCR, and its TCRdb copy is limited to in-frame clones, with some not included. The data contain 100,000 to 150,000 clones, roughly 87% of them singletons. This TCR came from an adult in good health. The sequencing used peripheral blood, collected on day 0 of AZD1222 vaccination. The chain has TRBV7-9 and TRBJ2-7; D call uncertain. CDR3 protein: CASSLWSGQTYEQYF. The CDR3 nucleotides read TGTGCCAGCAGCTTATGGTCTGGGCAGACCTACGAGCAGTACTTC.